The following is a TCR beta chain sequence with its context. Its antigen is undetermined. Vbeta (60) and Jbeta (13) primers were used in the PCR. The protocol was immunoSEQ multiplex PCR, while the TCRdb copy is restricted to in-frame clones and leaves out a portion. The profile shows some 170,000 clones, about four fifths of them singletons. Per the germline V gene, CDR1 is LGHNA and CDR2 is YNFKEQ. This CDR3 region has 17 residues. Trimming removed 0 bases from V and 6 bases from J; junction bases left unmatched: 10. This record belongs to a study of cytomegalovirus exposure and HLA in healthy donors. Notes on the study in general: TCR beta V segments were, for the most part, productive about 87% or about 30% of the time in an earlier analysis.

The J gene is TRBJ2-5, the V gene TRBV4-2; 10 positions agree with TRBD2. This TCR came from a woman aged 45-65 years in good health and CMV-seronegative. The sequenced material came from PBMCs. The CDR3 reads CASSQEGAAGGPQTQYF. The CDR3 nucleotides read TGTGCCAGCAGCCAAGAAGGGGCAGCGGGGGGGCCGCAGACCCAGTACTTC.